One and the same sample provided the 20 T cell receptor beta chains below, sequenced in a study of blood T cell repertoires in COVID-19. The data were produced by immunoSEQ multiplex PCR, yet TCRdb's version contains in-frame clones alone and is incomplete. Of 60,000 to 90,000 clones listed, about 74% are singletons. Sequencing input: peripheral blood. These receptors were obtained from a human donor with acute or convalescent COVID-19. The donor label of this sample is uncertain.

The CDR3: CASSHADRVHQPQHF. The CDR3 nucleotides read TGTGCCAGCAGTCACGCCGACAGGGTGCATCAGCCCCAGCATTTT. This chain links TRBV6-2 or TRBV6-3 with TRBJ1-5; TRBD1 agrees at 7 bases. Germline values: CDR1 MNHEY, CDR2 SVGEGT. This CDR3 spans 15 amino acids. With V trimmed by 5 bases and J by 5 bases, 9 bases remained unmatched.

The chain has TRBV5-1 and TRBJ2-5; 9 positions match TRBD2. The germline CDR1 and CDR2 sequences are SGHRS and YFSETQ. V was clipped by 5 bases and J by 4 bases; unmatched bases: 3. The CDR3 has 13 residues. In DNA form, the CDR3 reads TGCGCCAGCAGTCTAGCGGGGCCAGAGACCCAGTACTTC. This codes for CASSLAGPETQYF.

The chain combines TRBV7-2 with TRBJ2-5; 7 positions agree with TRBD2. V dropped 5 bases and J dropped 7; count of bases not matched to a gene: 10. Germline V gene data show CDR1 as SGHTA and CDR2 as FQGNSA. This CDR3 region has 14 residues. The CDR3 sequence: CASSPGGGTRTQYF. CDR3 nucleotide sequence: TGTGCCAGCAGCCCTGGGGGGGGGACCAGGACCCAGTACTTC.

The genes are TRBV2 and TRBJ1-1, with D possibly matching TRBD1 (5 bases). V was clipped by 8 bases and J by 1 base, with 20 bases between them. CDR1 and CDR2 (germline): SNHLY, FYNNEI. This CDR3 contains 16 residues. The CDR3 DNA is TGTGCCAGCCAAAAACCGGGGGTTTGGGAGAACACTGAAGCTTTCTTT. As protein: CASQKPGVWENTEAFF.

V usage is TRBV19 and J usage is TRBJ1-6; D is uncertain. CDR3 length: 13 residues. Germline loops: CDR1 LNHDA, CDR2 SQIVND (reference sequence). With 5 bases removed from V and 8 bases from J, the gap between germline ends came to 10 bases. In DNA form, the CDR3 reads TGTGCCAGTAGTTCAAAGGAGGATTCACCCCTCCACTTT. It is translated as CASSSKEDSPLHF.

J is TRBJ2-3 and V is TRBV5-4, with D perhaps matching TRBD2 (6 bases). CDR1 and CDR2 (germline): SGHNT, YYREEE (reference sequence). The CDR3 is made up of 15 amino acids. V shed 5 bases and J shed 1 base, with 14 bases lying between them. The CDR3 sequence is CASRSGEARTDTQYF. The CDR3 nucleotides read TGTGCCAGCAGGTCCGGGGAGGCACGCACAGATACGCAGTATTTT.

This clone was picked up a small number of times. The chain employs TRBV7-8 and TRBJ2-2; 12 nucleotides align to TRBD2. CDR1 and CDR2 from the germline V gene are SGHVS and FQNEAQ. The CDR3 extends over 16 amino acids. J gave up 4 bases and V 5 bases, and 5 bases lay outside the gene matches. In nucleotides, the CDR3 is TGTGCCAGCAGCCGAGGACTAGCGGGACCCACCGGGGAGCTGTTTTTT. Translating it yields CASSRGLAGPTGELFF. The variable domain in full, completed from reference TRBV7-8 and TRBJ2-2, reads GAGVSQSPRYKVAKRGQDVALRCDPISGHVSLFWYQQALGQGPEFLTYFQNEAQLDKSGLPSDRFFAERPEGSVSTLKIQRTQQEDSAVYLCASSRGLAGPTGELFFGEGSRLTVL.

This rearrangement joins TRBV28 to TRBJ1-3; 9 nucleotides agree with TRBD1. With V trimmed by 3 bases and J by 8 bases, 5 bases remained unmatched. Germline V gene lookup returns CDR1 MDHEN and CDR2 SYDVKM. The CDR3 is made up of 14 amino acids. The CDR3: CASSFRDRVHTIYF. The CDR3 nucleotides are TGTGCCAGCAGTTTTAGGGACAGGGTCCACACCATATATTTT.

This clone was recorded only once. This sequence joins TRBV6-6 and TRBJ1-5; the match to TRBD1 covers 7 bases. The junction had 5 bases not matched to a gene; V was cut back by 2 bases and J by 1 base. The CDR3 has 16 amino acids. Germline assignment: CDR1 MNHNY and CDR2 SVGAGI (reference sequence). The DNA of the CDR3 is TGTGCCAGCAGTTACGACTCGACAGGGAGCAATCAGCCCCAGCATTTT. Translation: CASSYDSTGSNQPQHF.

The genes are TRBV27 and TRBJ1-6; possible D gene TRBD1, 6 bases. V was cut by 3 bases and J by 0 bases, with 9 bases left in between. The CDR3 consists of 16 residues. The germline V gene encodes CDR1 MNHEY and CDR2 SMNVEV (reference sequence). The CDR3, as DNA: TGTGCCAGCAGTTTTACAGGGAGCTCCTATAATTCACCCCTCCACTTT. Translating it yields CASSFTGSSYNSPLHF.

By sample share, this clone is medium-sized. This CDR3 reads CASSAPGQGNYGYTF. DNA of the CDR3: TGTGCCAGCAGTGCCCCGGGACAGGGTAACTATGGCTACACCTTC. This chain uses TRBV28 with TRBJ1-2; 9 bases fit TRBD1. Trimming took 5 bases from V and 1 from J; bases not matched to a gene: 5. Germline CDR1 and CDR2: MDHEN and SYDVKM. This CDR3 spans 15 amino acids.

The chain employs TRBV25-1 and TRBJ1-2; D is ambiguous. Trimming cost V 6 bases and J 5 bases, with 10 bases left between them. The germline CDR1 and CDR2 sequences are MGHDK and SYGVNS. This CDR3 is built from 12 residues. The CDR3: CASSSSYYGYTF. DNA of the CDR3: TGTGCCAGCAGCTCTTCGTATTATGGCTACACCTTC.

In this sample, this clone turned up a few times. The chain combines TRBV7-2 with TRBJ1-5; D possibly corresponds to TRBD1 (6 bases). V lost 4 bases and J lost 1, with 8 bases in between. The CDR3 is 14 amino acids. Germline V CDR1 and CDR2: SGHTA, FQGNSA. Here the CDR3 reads CASSSQGSNQPQHF. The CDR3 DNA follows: TGTGCCAGCAGCTCCCAGGGGAGCAATCAGCCCCAGCATTTT.

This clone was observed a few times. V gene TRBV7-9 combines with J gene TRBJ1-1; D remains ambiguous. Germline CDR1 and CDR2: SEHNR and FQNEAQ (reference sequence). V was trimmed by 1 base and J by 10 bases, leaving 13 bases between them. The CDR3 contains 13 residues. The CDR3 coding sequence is TGTGCCAGCAGCTTAGGAGGGTTCGAACGAGCTTTCTTT. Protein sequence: CASSLGGFERAFF.

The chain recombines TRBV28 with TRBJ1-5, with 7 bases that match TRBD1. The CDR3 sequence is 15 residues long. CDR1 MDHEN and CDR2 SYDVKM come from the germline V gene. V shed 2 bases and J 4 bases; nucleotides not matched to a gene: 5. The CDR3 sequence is CASSLRQGVNQPQHF. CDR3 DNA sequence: TGTGCCAGCAGTTTAAGGCAGGGGGTAAATCAGCCCCAGCATTTT.

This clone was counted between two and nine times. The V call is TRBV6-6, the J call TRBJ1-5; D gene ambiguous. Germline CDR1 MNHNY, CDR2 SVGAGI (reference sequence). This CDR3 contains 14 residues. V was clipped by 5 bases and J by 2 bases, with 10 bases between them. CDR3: CASSARGGNQPQHF. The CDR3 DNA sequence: TGTGCCAGCAGTGCGCGGGGAGGCAATCAGCCCCAGCATTTT.

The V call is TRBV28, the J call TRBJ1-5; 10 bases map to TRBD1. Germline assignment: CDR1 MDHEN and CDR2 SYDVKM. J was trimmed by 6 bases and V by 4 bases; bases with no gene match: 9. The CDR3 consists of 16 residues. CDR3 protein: CASSSPTGGPIQPQHF. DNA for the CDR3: TGTGCCAGCAGTTCTCCGACAGGGGGCCCCATTCAGCCCCAGCATTTT.

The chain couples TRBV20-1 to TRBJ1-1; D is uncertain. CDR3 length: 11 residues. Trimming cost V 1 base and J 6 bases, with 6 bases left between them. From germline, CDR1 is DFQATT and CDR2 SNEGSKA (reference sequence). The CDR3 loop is CSARGGAEAFF. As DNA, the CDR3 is TGCAGTGCTAGAGGCGGCGCTGAAGCTTTCTTT.

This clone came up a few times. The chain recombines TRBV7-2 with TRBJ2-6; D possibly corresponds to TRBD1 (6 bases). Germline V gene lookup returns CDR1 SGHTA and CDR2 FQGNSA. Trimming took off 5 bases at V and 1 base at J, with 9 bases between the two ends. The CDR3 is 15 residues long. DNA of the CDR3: TGTGCCAGCAGCCAGGGGCGTTCTGGGGCCAACGTCCTGACTTTC. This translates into CASSQGRSGANVLTF.

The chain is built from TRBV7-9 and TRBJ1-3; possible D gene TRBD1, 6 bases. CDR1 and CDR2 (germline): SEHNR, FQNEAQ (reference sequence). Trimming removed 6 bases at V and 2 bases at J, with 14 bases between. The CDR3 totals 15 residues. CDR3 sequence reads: CASSSTGFAGNTIYF. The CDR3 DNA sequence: TGTGCCAGCAGTTCCACAGGGTTTGCTGGAAACACCATATATTTT. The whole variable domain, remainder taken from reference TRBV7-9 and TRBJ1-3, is DTGVSQNPRHKITKRGQNVTFRCDPISEHNRLYWYRQTLGQGPEFLTYFQNEAQLEKSRLLSDRFSAERPKGSFSTLEIQRTEQGDSAMYLCASSSTGFAGNTIYFGEGSWLTVV.